The T cell receptor beta chain described here comes from a study of Ad26.COV2.S vaccination and SARS-CoV-2 variants. In the study overall: Intramuscular Ad26.COV2.S at 5x10^10 or 1x10^11 viral particles.

This clone was counted a single time. Treatment here: approximately 18 received Ad26.COV2.S at low or high dose, single or two shots; roughly five received placebo; per-sample allocation not given. Sampling happened 63 days after the first vaccine or placebo injection. The method was immunoSEQ multiplex PCR; TCRdb's version includes in-frame clones alone and lacks a portion of them. This table holds around 450,000 clones, 75% to 90% found once. The receptor comes from a person between 18 and 65 years old who received the Ad26.COV2.S COVID-19 vaccine or a placebo. This material consisted of peripheral blood, taken in a trial of Ad26.COV2.S vaccine versus placebo.

The DNA of the CDR3 is TGTGCCAGCCTAAAAGGGGGTGTCGAAAAACTGTTTTTT. It encodes CASLKGGVEKLFF. The rearrangement links TRBV7-9 to TRBJ1-4; the D gene is possibly TRBD1 (6 bases). Trimming pared 8 bases from V and 8 bases from J, leaving 15 bases between. There are 13 residues in the CDR3. Germline V gives CDR1 SEHNR, CDR2 FQNEAQ (reference sequence).